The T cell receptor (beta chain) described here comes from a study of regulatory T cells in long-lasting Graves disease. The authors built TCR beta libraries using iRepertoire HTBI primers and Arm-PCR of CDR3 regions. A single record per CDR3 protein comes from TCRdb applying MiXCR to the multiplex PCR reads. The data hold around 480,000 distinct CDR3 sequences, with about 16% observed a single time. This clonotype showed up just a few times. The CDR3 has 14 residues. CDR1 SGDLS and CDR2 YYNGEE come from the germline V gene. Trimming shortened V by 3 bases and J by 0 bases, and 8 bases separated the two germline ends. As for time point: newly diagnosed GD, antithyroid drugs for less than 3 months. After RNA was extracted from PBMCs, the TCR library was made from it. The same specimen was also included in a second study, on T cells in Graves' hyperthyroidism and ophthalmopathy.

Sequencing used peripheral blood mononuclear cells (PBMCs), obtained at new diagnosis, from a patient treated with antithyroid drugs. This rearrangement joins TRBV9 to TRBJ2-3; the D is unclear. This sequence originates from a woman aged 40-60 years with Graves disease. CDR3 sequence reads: CASSASRSTDTQYF. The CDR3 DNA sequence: TGTGCCAGCAGCGCAAGCAGGAGCACAGATACGCAGTATTTT.